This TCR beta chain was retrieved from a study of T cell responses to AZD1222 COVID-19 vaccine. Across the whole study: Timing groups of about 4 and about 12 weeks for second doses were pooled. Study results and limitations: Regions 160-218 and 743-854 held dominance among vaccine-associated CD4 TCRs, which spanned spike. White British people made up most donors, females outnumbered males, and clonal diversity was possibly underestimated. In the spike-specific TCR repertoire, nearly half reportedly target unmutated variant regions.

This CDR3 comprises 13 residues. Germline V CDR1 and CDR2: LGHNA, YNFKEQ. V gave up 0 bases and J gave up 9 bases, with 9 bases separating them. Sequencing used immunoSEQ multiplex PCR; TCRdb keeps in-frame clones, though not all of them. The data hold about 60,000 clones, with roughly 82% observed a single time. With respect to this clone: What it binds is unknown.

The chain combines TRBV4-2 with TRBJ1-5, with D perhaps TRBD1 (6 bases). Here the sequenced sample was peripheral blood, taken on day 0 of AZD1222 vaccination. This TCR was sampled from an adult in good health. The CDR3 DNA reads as TGTGCCAGCAGCCAAGATAGGGGGGGGCCCCAGCATTTT. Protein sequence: CASSQDRGGPQHF.